This record concerns one T cell receptor beta chain sequence. What this receptor recognizes is not known. No base quality values were provided; no much bigger clone lies one nucleotide off. The junction shows trimming of 2 bases on V and 2 bases on J, plus 11 bases between the germline ends. CDR3 length: 15 amino acids, cysteine to phenylalanine. Only the CDR3 portion is preserved as DNA: 45 bases, with reading frame beginning at the first base. CDR1 and CDR2 (SGHKS, YYEKEE) derive from the germline V gene (reference sequence). The cohort included 25 to 35 patients with locally advanced or metastatic urothelial carcinoma who were treated at Memorial Sloan Kettering on a trial protocol. Peripheral blood mononuclear cells were collected from each patient pretreatment and during treatment, giving between 1 and 8 total time points per patient. The Qiagen DNeasy Blood extraction kit was used to purify genomic DNA from total PBMCs and from tumor samples. PBMCs were collected pretreatment and during treatment, and were isolated and stored as previously described.

This entry belongs to a study of PD-L1 blockade in urothelial cancer (dated by TCRdb to the late 2010s). As for the study more broadly: All patients started therapy in about 2014 and received atezolizumab 1,200 mg intravenously every 3 weeks. About 90% of the roughly 30 patients were identified as males with urothelial cancer of bladder origin, and a prior smoking history was reported by 18 of 29 patients. An ECOG performance status of 0 or 1 was recorded for the patients, and 0 to 3 prior chemotherapy regimens had been received by the patients. Blood samples were analyzed at 3 weeks after treatment start (second dose) and at 6 weeks after treatment start. Blood samples yielded a median of roughly 150,000 T cells and more than 75,000 unique TCRs, with median clonality approximately 0.08. The study was an exploratory multi-omic analysis of somatic, immune and clinical correlates of response to PD-L1 blockade with atezolizumab in urothelial cancer. Pretreatment tumor samples and matched peripheral blood, collected serially before and after atezolizumab treatment, underwent TCR sequencing. Durable clinical benefit was defined as a progression-free survival longer than 6 months, and TCR features were additionally tested against progression-free survival and overall survival. In the same patients, whole exome sequencing and RNA sequencing of pretreatment tumors were performed in addition to TCR sequencing. Several patients achieved durable clinical benefit and around 19 did not. Under 30 patients had pretreatment blood TCR-seq, roughly 24 had at least one posttreatment blood collection, and roughly 24 had tumor TCR-seq.

To estimate absolute template abundance from read counts, synthetic TCR analog templates were spiked into each PCR. Using the immunoSEQ assay, TCRbeta CDR3 regions were amplified from genomic DNA with bias-controlled V and J gene primers. Rearranged TCRbeta segments were sequenced at approximately 20X coverage. As for the authors' bioinformatics: Clustering was used to correct sequencing errors, and CDR3s were annotated against IMGT so that V, D and J genes could be assigned. Out-of-frame and stop-codon sequences were excluded, and only productive TCRbeta rearrangements were used in downstream analyses. Clonality was calculated as one minus the Shannon entropy normalized by the log of the number of unique productive sequences. Clones differing between time points or between blood and tumor were identified using Fisher's exact test with Benjamini-Hochberg correction, with an adjusted p below 0.01 applied as the threshold. The clones in this table, taken by TCRdb from immuneACCESS, are in-frame only. Not every clone is retained; where verified, under half of the shortfall comes from an unresolved V gene, and the cause of the rest is unknown. That table gives V, J and clone size, and the DNA gave D and trimming. This sample gives approximately 110,000 clones in total; approximately 85% of them show up just once. The top ten hold 2% to 2.5% of the sample.

The paper's findings and limits, for the study overall: Because the sample size was small (n ≈ 27) and many of the analyses were exploratory, the results are meant to be hypothesis-generating. Greater expansion of tumor-associated TCR clones in peripheral blood 3 weeks after the start of treatment was observed in patients with durable benefit (n ≈ 22, p = 0.022). Improved progression-free and overall survival was associated with having pretreatment peripheral blood TCR clonality below the median.

The source of this sequence is a man aged 50 or older with urothelial cancer. The sequences come from PBMCs, collected around atezolizumab (anti-PD-L1) treatment. The rearrangement joined TRBV5-5 to TRBJ2-1; D gene: possibly TRBD1, on 6 matching bases. The CDR3 loop reads CASSLAQGTYNEQFF. The DNA is TGTGCCAGCAGCTTAGCACAGGGAACCTACAATGAGCAGTTCTTC.